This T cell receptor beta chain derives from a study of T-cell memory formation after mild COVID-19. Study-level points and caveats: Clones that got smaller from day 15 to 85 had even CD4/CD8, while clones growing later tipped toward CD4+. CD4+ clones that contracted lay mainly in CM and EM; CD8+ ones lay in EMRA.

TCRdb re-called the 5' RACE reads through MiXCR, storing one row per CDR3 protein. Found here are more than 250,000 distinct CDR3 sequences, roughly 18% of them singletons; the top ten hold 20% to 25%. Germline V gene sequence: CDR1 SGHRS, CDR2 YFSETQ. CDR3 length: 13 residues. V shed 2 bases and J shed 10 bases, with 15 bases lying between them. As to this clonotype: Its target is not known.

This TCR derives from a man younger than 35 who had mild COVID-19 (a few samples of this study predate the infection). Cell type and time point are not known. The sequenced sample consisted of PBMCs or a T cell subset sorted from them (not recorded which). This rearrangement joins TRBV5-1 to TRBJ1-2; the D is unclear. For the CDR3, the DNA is TGCGCCAGCAGCTTAACACGGGCCTATCCCTACACCTTC. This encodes CASSLTRAYPYTF.